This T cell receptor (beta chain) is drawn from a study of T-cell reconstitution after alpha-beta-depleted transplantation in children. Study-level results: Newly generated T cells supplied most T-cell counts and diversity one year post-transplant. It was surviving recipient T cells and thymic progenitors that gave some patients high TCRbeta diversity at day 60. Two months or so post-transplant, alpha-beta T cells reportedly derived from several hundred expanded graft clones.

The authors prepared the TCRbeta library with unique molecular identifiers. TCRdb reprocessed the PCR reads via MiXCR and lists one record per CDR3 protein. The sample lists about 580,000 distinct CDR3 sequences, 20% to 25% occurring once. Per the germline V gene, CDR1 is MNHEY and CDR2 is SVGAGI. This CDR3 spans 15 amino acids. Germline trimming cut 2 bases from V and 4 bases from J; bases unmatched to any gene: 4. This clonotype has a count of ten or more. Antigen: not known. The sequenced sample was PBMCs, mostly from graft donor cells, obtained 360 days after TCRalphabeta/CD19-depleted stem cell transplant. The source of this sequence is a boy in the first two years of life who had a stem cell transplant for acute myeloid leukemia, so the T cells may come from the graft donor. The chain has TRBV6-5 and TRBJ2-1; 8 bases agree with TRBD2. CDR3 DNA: TGTGCCAGCAGTTACGCGGGGGGTTCTTACAATGAGCAGTTCTTC. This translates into CASSYAGGSYNEQFF.